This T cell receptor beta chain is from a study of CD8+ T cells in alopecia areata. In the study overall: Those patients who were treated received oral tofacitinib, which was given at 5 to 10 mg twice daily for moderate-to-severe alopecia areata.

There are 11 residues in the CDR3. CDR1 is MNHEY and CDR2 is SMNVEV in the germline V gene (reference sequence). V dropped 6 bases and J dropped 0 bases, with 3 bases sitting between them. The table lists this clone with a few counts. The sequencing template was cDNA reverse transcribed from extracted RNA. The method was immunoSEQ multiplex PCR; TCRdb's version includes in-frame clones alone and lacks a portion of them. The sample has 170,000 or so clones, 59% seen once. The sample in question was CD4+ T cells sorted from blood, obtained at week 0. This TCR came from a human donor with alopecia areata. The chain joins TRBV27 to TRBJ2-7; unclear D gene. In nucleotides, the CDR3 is TGTGCCAGCAGAACCTCCTACGAGCAGTACTTC. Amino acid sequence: CASRTSYEQYF.